This T cell receptor (beta chain) was captured in a study of shared T cell receptors in the human thymus. Germline V lookup: CDR1 MNHEY, CDR2 SMNVEV (reference sequence). V gave up 3 bases and J gave up 5 bases; unmatched junction bases: 13. This CDR3 is built from 18 residues. Produced via immunoSEQ multiplex PCR; TCRdb's table is partial and in-frame only. The sample yields hundreds of thousands of clones, 70% to 90% seen once. The same sample was also studied in work on human thymus T cells. That work adds: Resections from corrective heart surgery provided thymus tissue.

The receptor comes from a girl younger than two with a congenital heart defect. The sequenced material came from thymocytes. The chain couples TRBV27 to TRBJ1-4, with 9 bases that match TRBD1. CDR3 DNA sequence: TGTGCCAGCAGTTTTCGGGGGAACTCCGGGACAGGGAATGAAAAACTGTTTTTT. Its translation is CASSFRGNSGTGNEKLFF. The full variable domain, its missing parts supplied by reference TRBV27 and TRBJ1-4, is EAQVTQNPRYLITVTGKKLTVTCSQNMNHEYMSWYRQDPGLGLRQIYYSMNVEVTDKGDVPEGYKVSRKEKRNFPLILESPSPNQTSLYFCASSFRGNSGTGNEKLFFGSGTQLSVL.